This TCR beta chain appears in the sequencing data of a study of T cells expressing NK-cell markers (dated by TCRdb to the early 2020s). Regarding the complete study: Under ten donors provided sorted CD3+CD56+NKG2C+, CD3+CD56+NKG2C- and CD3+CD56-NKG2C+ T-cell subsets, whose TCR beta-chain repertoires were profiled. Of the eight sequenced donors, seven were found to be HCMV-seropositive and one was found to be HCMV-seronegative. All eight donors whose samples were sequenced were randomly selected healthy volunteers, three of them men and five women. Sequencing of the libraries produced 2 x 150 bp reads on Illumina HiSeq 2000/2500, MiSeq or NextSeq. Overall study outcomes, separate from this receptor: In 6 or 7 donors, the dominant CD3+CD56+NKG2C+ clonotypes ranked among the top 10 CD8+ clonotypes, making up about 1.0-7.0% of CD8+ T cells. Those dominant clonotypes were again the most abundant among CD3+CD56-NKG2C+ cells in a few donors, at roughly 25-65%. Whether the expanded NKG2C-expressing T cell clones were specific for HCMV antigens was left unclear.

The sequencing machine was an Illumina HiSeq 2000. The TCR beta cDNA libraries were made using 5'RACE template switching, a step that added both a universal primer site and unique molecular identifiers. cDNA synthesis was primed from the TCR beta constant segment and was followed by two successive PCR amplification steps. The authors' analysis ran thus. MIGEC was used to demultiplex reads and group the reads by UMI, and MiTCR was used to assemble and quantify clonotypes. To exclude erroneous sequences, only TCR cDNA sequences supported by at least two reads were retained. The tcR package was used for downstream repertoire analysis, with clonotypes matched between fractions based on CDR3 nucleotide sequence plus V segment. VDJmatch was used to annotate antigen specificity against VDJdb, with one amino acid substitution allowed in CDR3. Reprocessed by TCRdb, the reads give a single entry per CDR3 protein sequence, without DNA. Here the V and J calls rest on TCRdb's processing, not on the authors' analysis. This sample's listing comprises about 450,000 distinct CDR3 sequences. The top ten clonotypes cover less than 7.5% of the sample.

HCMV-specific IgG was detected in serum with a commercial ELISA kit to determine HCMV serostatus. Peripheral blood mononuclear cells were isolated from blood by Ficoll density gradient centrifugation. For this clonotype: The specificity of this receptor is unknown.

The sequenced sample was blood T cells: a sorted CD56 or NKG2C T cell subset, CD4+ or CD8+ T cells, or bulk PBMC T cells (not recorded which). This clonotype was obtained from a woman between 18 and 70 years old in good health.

The CDR3 protein: CSVETSVSWNEQFF. This chain is built from TRBV29-1 and TRBJ2-1; TCRdb picks TRBD2, but there is no DNA to check that call. The CDR1 and CDR2 encoded by the germline V gene are SQVTM and ANQGSEA. The CDR3 runs 14 residues from the cysteine to the phenylalanine. The DNA is not on file.